This T cell receptor (beta chain) was identified during a study of identical twins. TCRdb re-analysed the 5' RACE reads in MiXCR, keeping a single row per CDR3 protein. The data hold roughly 710,000 distinct CDR3 sequences, with roughly 6% observed a single time. Comments on this clonotype: Its specificity is not known.

Whole-study results and caveats: Where beta out-of-frame sequences were concerned, excess twin sharing was weaker.

This clonotype originated in a man in his late teens or twenties in good health. Source material: naive T cells sorted from blood.

CDR3: CASSLQRTSGRGTYNEQFF. In nucleotides, the CDR3 is TGTGCCAGCTCCCTTCAACGGACTAGCGGGAGAGGAACCTACAATGAGCAGTTCTTC. The chain is built from TRBV18 and TRBJ2-1, with 13 bases aligning to TRBD2. CDR1 and CDR2 (germline): KGHSH, LQKENI. The CDR3 has 19 amino acids. V lost 6 bases to trimming and J lost 2 bases; unmatched junction nucleotides: 13.